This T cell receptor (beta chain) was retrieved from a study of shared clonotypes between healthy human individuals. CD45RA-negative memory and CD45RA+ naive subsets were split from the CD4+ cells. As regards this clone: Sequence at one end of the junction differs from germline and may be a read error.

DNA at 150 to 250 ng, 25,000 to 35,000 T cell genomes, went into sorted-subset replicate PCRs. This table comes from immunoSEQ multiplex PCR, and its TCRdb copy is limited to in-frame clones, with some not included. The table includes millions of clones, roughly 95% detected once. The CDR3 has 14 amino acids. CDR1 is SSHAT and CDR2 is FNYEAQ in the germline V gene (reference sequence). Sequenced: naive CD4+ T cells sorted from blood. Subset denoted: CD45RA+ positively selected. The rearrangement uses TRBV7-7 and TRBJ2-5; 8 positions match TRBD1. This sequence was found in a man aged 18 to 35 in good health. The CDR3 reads CASSLGRGPETQYF. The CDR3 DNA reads TGTGCTAGCAGCTTAGGCAGGGGGCCCGAGACCCAGTACTTC.